This T cell receptor (beta chain) was identified in a study of cytomegalovirus exposure and HLA in healthy donors. Study in general: The study's early data release held tens of millions of unique TCRs from HLA-typed donors. Study-wide points: Both high specificity and high sensitivity reportedly marked the classifier's diagnosis of cytomegalovirus status. A later analysis associated some 16,000 TCR beta sequences with HLA alleles at a 0.05 false discovery rate.

To note about this clone: Its target is not known.

The PCR employed 60 Vbeta primers together with 13 Jbeta primers. Measured with immunoSEQ multiplex PCR; TCRdb has only the in-frame clones, and not every one. The table has fewer than 200,000 clones, approximately 80% seen once. This CDR3 spans 15 amino acids. Germline V gives CDR1 MDHEN, CDR2 SYDVKM. The trim removed 8 bases at V and 11 bases at J, leaving 16 bases unmatched. This TCR derives from a female donor in good health and CMV-seronegative. The material sequenced was PBMCs. The J gene is TRBJ1-4, the V gene TRBV28; 8 bases are a match to TRBD1. The DNA for the CDR3 is TGTGCCAGCTTTTCCCCGGGACAGGTATTCGGTAAACTGTTTTTT. It codes for CASFSPGQVFGKLFF.